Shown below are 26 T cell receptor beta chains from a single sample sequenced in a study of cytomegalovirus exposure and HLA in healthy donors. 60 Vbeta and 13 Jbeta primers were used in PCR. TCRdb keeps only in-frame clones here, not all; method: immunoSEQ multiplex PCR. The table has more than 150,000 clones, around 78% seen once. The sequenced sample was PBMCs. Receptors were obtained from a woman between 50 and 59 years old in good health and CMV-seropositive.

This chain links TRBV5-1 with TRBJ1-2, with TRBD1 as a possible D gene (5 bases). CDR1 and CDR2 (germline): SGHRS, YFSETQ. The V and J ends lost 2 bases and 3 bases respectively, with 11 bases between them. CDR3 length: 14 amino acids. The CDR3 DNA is TGCGCCAGCAGCTTAAGGCAGGGTGACTATGGCTACACCTTC. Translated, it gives CASSLRQGDYGYTF.

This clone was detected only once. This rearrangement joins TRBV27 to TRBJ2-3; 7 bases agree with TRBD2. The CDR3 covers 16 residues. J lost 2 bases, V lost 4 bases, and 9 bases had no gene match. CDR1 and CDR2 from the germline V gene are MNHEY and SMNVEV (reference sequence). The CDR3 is CASSSVSGPLTDTQYF. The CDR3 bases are TGTGCCAGCAGTTCGGTTAGCGGGCCCCTCACAGATACGCAGTATTTT.

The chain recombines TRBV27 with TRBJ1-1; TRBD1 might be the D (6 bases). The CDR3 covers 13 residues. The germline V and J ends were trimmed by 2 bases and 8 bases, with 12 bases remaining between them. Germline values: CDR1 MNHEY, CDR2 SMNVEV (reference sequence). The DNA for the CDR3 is TGTGCCAGCAGTTTAAGCGACAGGATAGAAGCTTTCTTT. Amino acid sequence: CASSLSDRIEAFF.

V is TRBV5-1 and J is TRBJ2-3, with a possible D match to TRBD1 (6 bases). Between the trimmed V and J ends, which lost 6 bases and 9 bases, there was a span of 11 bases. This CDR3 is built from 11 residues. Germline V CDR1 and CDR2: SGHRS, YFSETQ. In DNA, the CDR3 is TGCGCCAGCACCGCAGGGGAAACGCAGTATTTT. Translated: CASTAGETQYF.

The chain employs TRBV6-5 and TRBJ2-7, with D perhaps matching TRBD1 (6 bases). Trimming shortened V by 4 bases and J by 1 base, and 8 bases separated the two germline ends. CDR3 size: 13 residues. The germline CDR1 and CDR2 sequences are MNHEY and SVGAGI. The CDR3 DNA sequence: TGTGCCAGCAGTTGGGACAAGTCCTACGAGCAGTACTTC. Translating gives CASSWDKSYEQYF.

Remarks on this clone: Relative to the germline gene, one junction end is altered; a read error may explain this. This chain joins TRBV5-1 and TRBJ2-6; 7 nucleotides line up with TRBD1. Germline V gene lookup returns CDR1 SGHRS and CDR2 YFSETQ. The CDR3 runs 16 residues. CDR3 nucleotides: TGCGCCAGCAGCGCACAGGGGACCTCTGGGGCCAACGGCCTGACTTTC. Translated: CASSAQGTSGANGLTF.

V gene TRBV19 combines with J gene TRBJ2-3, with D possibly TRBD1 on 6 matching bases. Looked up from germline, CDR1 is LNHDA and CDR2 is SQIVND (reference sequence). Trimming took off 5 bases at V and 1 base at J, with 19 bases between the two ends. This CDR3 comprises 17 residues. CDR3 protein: CASSQWRTARRTDTQYF. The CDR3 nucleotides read TGTGCCAGTAGTCAATGGCGGACAGCCCGTCGCACAGATACGCAGTATTTT.

The DNA of the CDR3 is TGTGCCAGCAGCTTATACGGCCAAGAGACCCAGTACTTC. Translation: CASSLYGQETQYF. V and J are TRBV7-9 and TRBJ2-5, with D unresolved. Looked up from germline, CDR1 is SEHNR and CDR2 is FQNEAQ (reference sequence). Trimming shortened V by 2 bases and J by 1 base, and 5 bases separated the two germline ends. This CDR3 spans 13 amino acids.

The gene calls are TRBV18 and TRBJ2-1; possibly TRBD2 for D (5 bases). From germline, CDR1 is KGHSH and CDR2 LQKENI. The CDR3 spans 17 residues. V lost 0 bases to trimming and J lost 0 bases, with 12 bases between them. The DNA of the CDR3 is TGTGCCAGCTCACCACCGGAGAGGGCCAGCTCCTACAATGAGCAGTTCTTC. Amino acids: CASSPPERASSYNEQFF.

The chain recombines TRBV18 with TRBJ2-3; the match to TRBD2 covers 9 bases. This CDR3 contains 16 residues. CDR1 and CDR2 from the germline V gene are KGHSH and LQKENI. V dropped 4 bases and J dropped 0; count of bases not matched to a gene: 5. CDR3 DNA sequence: TGTGCCAGCTCACGATCTAGCGGGACGAGCACAGATACGCAGTATTTT. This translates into CASSRSSGTSTDTQYF.

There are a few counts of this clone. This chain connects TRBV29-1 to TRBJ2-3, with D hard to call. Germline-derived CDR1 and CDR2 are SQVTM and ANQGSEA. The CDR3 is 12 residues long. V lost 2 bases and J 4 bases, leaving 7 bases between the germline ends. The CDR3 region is CSVEKTADTQYF. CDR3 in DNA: TGCAGCGTTGAAAAGACTGCAGATACGCAGTATTTT.

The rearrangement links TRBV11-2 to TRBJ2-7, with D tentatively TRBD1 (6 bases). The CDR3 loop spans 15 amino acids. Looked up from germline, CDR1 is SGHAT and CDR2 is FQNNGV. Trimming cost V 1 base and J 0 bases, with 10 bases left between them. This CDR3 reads CASSLGTGSSYEQYF. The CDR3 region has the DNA TGTGCCAGCAGCTTAGGTACAGGGAGCTCCTACGAGCAGTACTTC. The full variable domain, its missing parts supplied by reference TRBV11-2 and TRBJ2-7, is EAGVAQSPRYKIIEKRQSVAFWCNPISGHATLYWYQQILGQGPKLLIQFQNNGVVDDSQLPKDRFSAERLKGVDSTLKIQPAKLEDSAVYLCASSLGTGSSYEQYFGPGTRLTVT.

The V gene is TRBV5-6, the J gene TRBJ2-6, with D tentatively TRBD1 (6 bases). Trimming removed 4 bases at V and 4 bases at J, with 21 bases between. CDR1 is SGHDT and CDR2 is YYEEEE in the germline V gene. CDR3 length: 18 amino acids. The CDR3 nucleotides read TGTGCCAGCAGCCACAGGGTGACCGCAACGTGGGGGGCCAACGTCCTGACTTTC. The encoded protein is CASSHRVTATWGANVLTF.

Here the CDR3 DNA reads TGTGCCAGCAGTTACGAGGGACAGGGGAACACCGGGGAGCTGTTTTTT. It specifies CASSYEGQGNTGELFF. The chain employs TRBV6-5 and TRBJ2-2; TRBD1 matches at 9 bases. The ends lost 2 bases at V and 1 base at J; junction bases unmatched: 2. CDR3 size: 16 residues. Germline V CDR1 and CDR2: MNHEY, SVGAGI.

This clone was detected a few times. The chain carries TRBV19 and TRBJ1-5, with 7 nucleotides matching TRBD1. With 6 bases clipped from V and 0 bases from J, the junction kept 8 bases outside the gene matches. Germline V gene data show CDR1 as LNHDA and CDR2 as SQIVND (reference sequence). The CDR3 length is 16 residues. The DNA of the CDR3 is TGTGCCAGTAGCCGCCGGGACAGCCCTAGCAATCAGCCCCAGCATTTT. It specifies CASSRRDSPSNQPQHF.

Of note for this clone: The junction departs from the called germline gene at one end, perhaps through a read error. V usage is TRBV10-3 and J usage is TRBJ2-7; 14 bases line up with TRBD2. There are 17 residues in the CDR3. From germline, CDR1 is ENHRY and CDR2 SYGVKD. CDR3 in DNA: TGTGCCATCAGCAACCCCGGGACTAGCGGGAGCTCCTACGCGCAGTACTTC. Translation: CAISNPGTSGSSYAQYF.

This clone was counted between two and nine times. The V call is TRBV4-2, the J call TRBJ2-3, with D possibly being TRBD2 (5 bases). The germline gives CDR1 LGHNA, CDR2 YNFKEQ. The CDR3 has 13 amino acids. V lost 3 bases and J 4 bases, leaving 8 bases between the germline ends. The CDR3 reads CASSQQDSDTQYF. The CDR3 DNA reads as TGTGCCAGCAGCCAGCAGGACTCAGATACGCAGTATTTT.

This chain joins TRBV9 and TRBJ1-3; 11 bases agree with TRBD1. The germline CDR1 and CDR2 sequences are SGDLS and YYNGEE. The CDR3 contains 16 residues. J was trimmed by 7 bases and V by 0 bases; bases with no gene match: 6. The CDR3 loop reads CASSVGDRGLSNTIYF. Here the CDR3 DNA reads TGTGCCAGCAGCGTAGGGGACAGGGGGTTATCGAACACCATATATTTT.

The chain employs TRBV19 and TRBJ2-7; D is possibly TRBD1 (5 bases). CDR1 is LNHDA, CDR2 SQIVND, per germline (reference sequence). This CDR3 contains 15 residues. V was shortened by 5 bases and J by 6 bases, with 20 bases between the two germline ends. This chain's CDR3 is CASSARTSHPLEQYF. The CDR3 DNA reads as TGTGCCAGTAGTGCCCGGACATCTCACCCCCTCGAGCAGTACTTC.

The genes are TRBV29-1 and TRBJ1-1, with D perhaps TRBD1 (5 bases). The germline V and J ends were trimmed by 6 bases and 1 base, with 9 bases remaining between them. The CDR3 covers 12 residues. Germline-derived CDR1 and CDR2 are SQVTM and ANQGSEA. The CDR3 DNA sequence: TGCAGCGTCTCCACAGGGAACACTGAAGCTTTCTTT. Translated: CSVSTGNTEAFF. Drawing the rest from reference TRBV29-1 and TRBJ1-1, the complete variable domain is SAVISQKPSRDICQRGTSLTIQCQVDSQVTMMFWYRQQPGQSLTLIATANQGSEATYESGFVIDKFPISRPNLTFSTLTVSNMSPEDSSIYLCSVSTGNTEAFFGQGTRLTVV.

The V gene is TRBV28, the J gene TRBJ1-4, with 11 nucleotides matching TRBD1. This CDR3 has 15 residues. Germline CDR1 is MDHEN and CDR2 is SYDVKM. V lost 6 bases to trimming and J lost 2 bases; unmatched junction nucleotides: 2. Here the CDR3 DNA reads TGTGCCAGCAGCGGACAGGGGGCGACTAATGAAAAACTGTTTTTT. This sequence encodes CASSGQGATNEKLFF.

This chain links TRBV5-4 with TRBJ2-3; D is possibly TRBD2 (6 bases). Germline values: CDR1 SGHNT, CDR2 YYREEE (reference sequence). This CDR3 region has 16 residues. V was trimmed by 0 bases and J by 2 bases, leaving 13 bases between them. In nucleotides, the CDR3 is TGTGCCAGCAGCTTGGTGTCCGGACTACCCACAGATACGCAGTATTTT. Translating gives CASSLVSGLPTDTQYF.

CDR3 sequence (DNA): TGTGCCAGCAGCGTAAGCGGGGAGTACAATGAGCAGTTCTTC. It specifies CASSVSGEYNEQFF. V is TRBV9 and J is TRBJ2-1; TRBD2 matches 7 bases. Germline V gives CDR1 SGDLS, CDR2 YYNGEE. V shed 1 base, J shed 4 bases, and the junction held 2 bases outside the gene matches. This CDR3 is built from 14 residues.

CDR3 protein: CASSFSHEQFF. CDR3 sequence (DNA): TGTGCCAGCAGCTTTAGCCATGAGCAGTTCTTC. The V call is TRBV11-1, the J call TRBJ2-1; D ambiguous. The CDR3 totals 11 residues. Trimming shortened V by 3 bases and J by 8 bases, and 5 bases separated the two germline ends. In germline, CDR1 is SGHAT, CDR2 FQDESV (reference sequence). Complete variable domain (other parts from reference TRBV11-1 and TRBJ2-1): EAEVAQSPRYKITEKSQAVAFWCDPISGHATLYWYRQILGQGPELLVQFQDESVVDDSQLPKDRFSAERLKGVDSTLKIQPAELGDSAMYLCASSFSHEQFFGPGTRLTVL.

CDR3 loop: CASSQEYRTRAYEQYF. CDR3 sequence (DNA): TGCGCCAGCAGCCAAGAATATCGGACTAGGGCTTACGAGCAGTACTTC. The genes are TRBV4-3 and TRBJ2-7; 7 bases map to TRBD2. V lost 0 bases and J lost 4; bases outside the gene matches: 9. Germline-derived CDR1 and CDR2 are LGHNA and YSLEER. This CDR3 has 16 residues.

This CDR3 reads CASSIPGQGVGEQYF. CDR3 sequence (DNA): TGTGCCAGTAGTATACCTGGACAGGGGGTTGGCGAGCAGTACTTC. The V gene is TRBV19, the J gene TRBJ2-7; 10 bases are a match to TRBD1. This CDR3 contains 15 residues. Germline V gene data show CDR1 as LNHDA and CDR2 as SQIVND (reference sequence). Trimming cost V 2 bases and J 6 bases; bases outside gene matches: 7.